The count of the clone carrying this T cell receptor beta chain is one. This specimen comes from a study of blood T cell repertoires in COVID-19. Overall study context: COVID-19 samples from acute and convalescent phases originated in the United States, Italy and Spain. In each case, the material was cDNA or gDNA derived from T cells, B-cell-depleted T cells, or PBMCs.

Source study methods: The assay estimated nucleated cells by amplifying reference gene primers. Clones were sequenced by immunoSEQ multiplex PCR, and TCRdb holds only the in-frame ones, with some missing. V, J and clone size are those of that table, while D and trimming were read from the DNA. The sample holds approximately 170,000 clones, nearly 90% seen once. Germline CDR1 and CDR2: ENHRY and SYGVKD. After removal of 2 bases from V and 4 bases from J, the junction contained 1 base not matched to a gene. The CDR3 loop spans 13 amino acids. The receptor was isolated from a man younger than 35 who had recovered from COVID-19. Sequenced sample: peripheral blood. The chain uses TRBV10-3 and TRBJ2-7; 8 bases fit TRBD2. Here the CDR3 reads CAISEAGGYEQYF. The CDR3 nucleotides read TGTGCCATCAGTGAGGCGGGAGGTTACGAGCAGTACTTC.